This is a list of T cell receptor beta chains from one sample in a study of blood T cell repertoires in COVID-19. Some clones are missing from TCRdb's copy, which holds only in-frame ones; the method was immunoSEQ multiplex PCR. This table has nearly 40,000 clones, roughly 82% appearing once. Sequencing was carried out using peripheral blood. The receptors were sampled from a man aged 45-65 years with active or convalescent COVID-19. Both conserved end residues are part of each CDR3. The order of the fields is V gene, clone size, J gene, D gene, CDR3 protein, CDR3 DNA. D genes are given only for firm matches. Clone size is stated in some rows and not others, as once, few, many or a class when expanded.

>TRBV6-2/TRBV6-3|NA|TRBJ1-2|TRBD1
CASSDPGQGGSYGYTF
TGTGCCAGCAGTGACCCCGGACAGGGTGGATCGTATGGCTACACCTTC
>TRBV5-1|NA|TRBJ1-4|NA
CASSLAGQLEKLFF
TGCGCCAGCAGCTTGGCCGGACAGTTGGAAAAACTGTTTTTT
>TRBV6-5|NA|TRBJ1-2|NA
CASCDRQAFYGYTF
TGTGCCAGCTGCGACCGACAGGCTTTCTATGGCTACACCTTC
>TRBV10-2|NA|TRBJ2-1|NA
CASSEGFHEQFF
TGCGCCAGCAGTGAGGGCTTCCATGAGCAGTTCTTC
>TRBV5-4|NA|TRBJ2-5|NA
CASSSGRSGGGAETQYF
TGTGCCAGCAGCTCGGGTCGGTCTGGGGGGGGCGCGGAGACCCAGTACTTC
>TRBV3-1/TRBV3-2|few|TRBJ1-2|NA
CASSQLDDYGYTF
TGTGCCAGCAGCCAACTAGATGACTATGGCTACACCTTC
>TRBV7-9|NA|TRBJ1-6|NA
CASSPRESNSPLHF
TGTGCCAGCAGCCCCCGGGAGAGTAATTCACCCCTCCACTTT
>TRBV7-2|NA|TRBJ1-5|TRBD1
CASSPTGGNQPQHF
TGTGCCAGCAGCCCAACAGGGGGCAATCAGCCCCAGCATTTT
>TRBV7-6|NA|TRBJ2-1|TRBD2
CASSPRLYSGGRYNEQFF
TGTGCCAGCAGCCCGCGTCTTTATAGCGGGGGCCGCTACAATGAGCAGTTCTTC
>TRBV6-6|NA|TRBJ1-5|TRBD1
CASRDGTGGNQPQHF
TGTGCCAGCAGAGACGGGACAGGGGGCAATCAGCCCCAGCATTTT
>TRBV24-1|NA|TRBJ1-2|TRBD1
CATHRGQGANYGYTF
TGTGCCACCCACCGGGGACAGGGGGCTAACTATGGCTACACCTTC
>TRBV6-5|few|TRBJ1-2|NA
CASILGGDDYGYTF
TGTGCCAGCATCCTCGGGGGGGATGACTATGGCTACACCTTC
>TRBV19|NA|TRBJ1-6|NA
CASSMSTSAGNSPLHF
TGTGCCAGTAGTATGTCAACCTCCGCAGGGAATTCACCCCTCCACTTT
>TRBV14|NA|TRBJ1-2|TRBD1
CASSQDGTGDGYTF
TGTGCCAGCAGCCAAGATGGGACAGGCGATGGCTACACCTTC
>TRBV5-4|few|TRBJ1-2|NA
CASSLIGGGNYGYTF
TGTGCCAGCAGCTTGATAGGCGGGGGGAACTATGGCTACACCTTC
>TRBV28|few|TRBJ2-7|TRBD2
CASSYPNLLAGGTYEQYF
TGTGCCAGCAGTTACCCTAACTTACTAGCGGGGGGGACCTACGAGCAGTACTTC
>TRBV5-4|NA|TRBJ2-5|NA
CASSLSGGAEETQYF
TGTGCCAGCAGCCTGAGTGGCGGGGCCGAAGAGACCCAGTACTTC
>TRBV3-1/TRBV3-2|NA|TRBJ2-5|NA
CASSETSAETQYF
TGTGCCAGCAGTGAAACTAGTGCGGAGACCCAGTACTTC
>TRBV15|NA|TRBJ2-5|TRBD2
CATSRGTSGAPFQETQYF
TGTGCCACCAGCAGAGGGACTAGCGGGGCTCCCTTCCAAGAGACCCAGTACTTC
>TRBV7-8|NA|TRBJ2-5|TRBD2
CASSGRGGNLRETQYF
TGTGCCAGCAGTGGGCGGGGGGGAAACCTCCGCGAGACCCAGTACTTC
>TRBV6-5|few|TRBJ2-2|NA
CASSFSRENTGELFF
TGTGCCAGCAGTTTCTCGCGGGAAAACACCGGGGAGCTGTTTTTT
>TRBV12-2|NA|TRBJ1-6|NA
CASRLGSGQDNSPLHF
TGTGCAAGTCGCTTAGGTTCCGGACAGGATAATTCACCCCTCCACTTT
>TRBV5-4|NA|TRBJ1-2|TRBD1
CASSLGSGTGTYGYTF
TGTGCCAGCAGCTTGGGGTCCGGGACAGGGACCTATGGCTACACCTTC